Presented here are 28 T cell receptor beta chains from one specimen sequenced in a study of blood T cell repertoires in COVID-19. Clones were read by immunoSEQ multiplex PCR, and TCRdb kept only the in-frame ones, dropping some. The table shows about 210,000 clones, with roughly 85% occurring only once. The sequencing input was PBMCs or T cells enriched from blood (not recorded which). Receptors were obtained from a man aged 40-55 years who had recovered from COVID-19.

The rearrangement uses TRBV11-2 and TRBJ1-6; TRBD1 aligns across 9 bases. Germline V lookup: CDR1 SGHAT, CDR2 FQNNGV. The length of the CDR3 is 15 residues. Germline trimming cut 6 bases from V and 3 bases from J; bases unmatched to any gene: 3. CDR3 nucleotide sequence: TGTGCCAGCAGACCGACAGGGGGCTATAATTCACCCCTCCACTTT. Amino acids: CASRPTGGYNSPLHF.

The V and J genes are TRBV9 and TRBJ2-1; tentatively, D is TRBD2 (5 bases). V was pared by 2 bases and J by 7 bases, with 7 bases between. This CDR3 region has 12 residues. Germline V gene sequence: CDR1 SGDLS, CDR2 YYNGEE. The chain's CDR3 is CASSVWENEQFF. CDR3 sequence (DNA): TGTGCCAGCAGCGTTTGGGAGAATGAGCAGTTCTTC.

The chain has TRBV19 and TRBJ2-2; 8 bases fit TRBD1. Germline values: CDR1 LNHDA, CDR2 SQIVND (reference sequence). Unmatched junction bases numbered 8, after V lost 9 bases and J lost 5 bases. The CDR3 runs to 14 residues. CDR3 coding DNA: TGTGCCAGCAAGGACAGGGAGGCGACCGGGGAGCTGTTTTTT. Encoded protein: CASKDREATGELFF. Complete variable domain (other parts from reference TRBV19 and TRBJ2-2): DGGITQSPKYLFRKEGQNVTLSCEQNLNHDAMYWYRQDPGQGLRLIYYSQIVNDFQKGDIAEGYSVSREKKESFPLTVTSAQKNPTAFYLCASKDREATGELFFGEGSRLTVL.

The table lists this clone with a few counts. V is TRBV7-9 and J is TRBJ1-6; D is ambiguous. Germline V gene sequence: CDR1 SEHNR, CDR2 FQNEAQ (reference sequence). Deletions cut 1 base from V and 10 bases from J, with 11 bases between. This CDR3 region has 14 residues. This chain's CDR3 is CASSLDPHASPLHF. CDR3 bases: TGTGCCAGCAGCTTAGACCCGCATGCGTCACCCCTCCACTTT.

V and J are TRBV18 and TRBJ1-2; the D gene is possibly TRBD1 (5 bases). Trimming took 3 bases from V and 4 from J, leaving 9 bases between them. The CDR3 covers 13 residues. Germline CDR1 and CDR2: KGHSH and LQKENI. CDR3 sequence (DNA): TGTGCCAGCTCACCTGACAGTCCCTATGGCTACACCTTC. Translated: CASSPDSPYGYTF.

CDR3 nucleotide sequence: TGTGCCAGCAGCTACGGACAGCGTCGCACAGATACGCAGTATTTT. Amino acids: CASSYGQRRTDTQYF. J is TRBJ2-3 and V is TRBV3-1 (or the pseudogene TRBV3-2); maybe TRBD1 (6 bases). CDR3 size: 15 residues. V shed 5 bases and J shed 1 base, with 13 bases lying between them. Germline-derived CDR1 and CDR2 are LGHDT and YNNKEL (reference sequence).

The chain recombines TRBV30 with TRBJ2-3; D gene ambiguous. Trimming cost V 0 bases and J 9 bases, with 13 bases left between them. The V gene's germline CDR1 is GTSNPN and CDR2 SVGIG (reference sequence). This CDR3 is 13 amino acids long. Written as DNA, the CDR3 is TGTGCCTGGAGTGTTGGAGAACTCGGGACGCAGTATTTT. It translates to CAWSVGELGTQYF.

The gene calls are TRBV4-1 and TRBJ2-7, with 8 bases identical to TRBD2. Germline V gene sequence: CDR1 MGHRA, CDR2 YSYEKL. This CDR3 comprises 17 residues. J was trimmed by 3 bases and V by 0 bases; bases with no gene match: 10. CDR3 region: CASSQEGALGGGYEQYF. CDR3 DNA: TGCGCCAGCAGCCAAGAGGGAGCGCTCGGGGGGGGCTACGAGCAGTACTTC.

The V call is TRBV29-1, the J call TRBJ1-2; D gene uncertain. CDR1 and CDR2 (germline): SQVTM, ANQGSEA. Trimming removed 3 bases from V and 4 bases from J, with 18 bases in between. The CDR3 length is 15 residues. Here the CDR3 DNA reads TGCAGCGTTGATAGGCCTGGGAGCAACCTCTATGGCTACACCTTC. As protein: CSVDRPGSNLYGYTF. The full variable domain, with the rest looked up from reference TRBV29-1 and TRBJ1-2, is SAVISQKPSRDICQRGTSLTIQCQVDSQVTMMFWYRQQPGQSLTLIATANQGSEATYESGFVIDKFPISRPNLTFSTLTVSNMSPEDSSIYLCSVDRPGSNLYGYTFGSGTRLTVV.

This clone was seen a handful of times. The CDR3 reads CASSATLSSYGYTF. The CDR3 bases are TGTGCCAGCAGTGCCACCCTCTCTAGCTATGGCTACACCTTC. This sequence joins TRBV9 and TRBJ1-2; the D is unclear. V was trimmed by 5 bases and J by 4 bases, leaving 15 bases between them. The CDR3 extends over 14 amino acids. From germline, CDR1 is SGDLS and CDR2 YYNGEE.

This chain uses TRBV7-8 with TRBJ1-3; no definite D call. This CDR3 region has 13 residues. Germline V gives CDR1 SGHVS, CDR2 FQNEAQ. Trimming shortened V by 3 bases and J by 0 bases, and 3 bases separated the two germline ends. In DNA, the CDR3 is TGTGCCAGCAGCTTCAACTCTGGAAACACCATATATTTT. Protein sequence: CASSFNSGNTIYF.

The chain uses TRBV30 and TRBJ1-6; a weak D match, TRBD1 (6 bases). This CDR3 region has 15 residues. The V and J ends lost 3 bases and 2 bases respectively, with 11 bases between them. Germline loops: CDR1 GTSNPN, CDR2 SVGIG (reference sequence). The CDR3 here is CAWRDRQTYNSPLHF. CDR3 sequence (DNA): TGTGCCTGGAGAGACAGGCAGACCTATAATTCACCCCTCCACTTT.

V usage is TRBV9 and J usage is TRBJ2-1; TRBD1 matches 7 bases. Germline V CDR1 and CDR2: SGDLS, YYNGEE. The CDR3 has 18 residues. V lost 4 bases, J lost 4 bases, and 17 bases stayed unmatched. The CDR3 DNA reads as TGTGCCAGCAGCACCTCAGCTCCTGGGACAGTAGAATACAATGAGCAGTTCTTC. This gives the protein CASSTSAPGTVEYNEQFF.

The chain links TRBV7-9 to TRBJ1-3; D may be TRBD1 (5 bases). Trimming cost V 5 bases and J 0 bases, with 11 bases left between them. The CDR3 extends over 15 amino acids. The germline gives CDR1 SEHNR, CDR2 FQNEAQ (reference sequence). CDR3 coding DNA: TGTGCCAGCAGCCATACAGGAAGCTCTGGAAACACCATATATTTT. Its translation is CASSHTGSSGNTIYF.

The V and J genes are TRBV29-1 and TRBJ1-3; no firm D call. This CDR3 is 15 amino acids long. Looked up from germline, CDR1 is SQVTM and CDR2 is ANQGSEA. V lost 0 bases to trimming and J lost 2 bases, with 11 bases between them. This CDR3 reads CSVEDPTVTGNTIYF. The CDR3 DNA is TGCAGCGTTGAAGATCCCACAGTGACTGGAAACACCATATATTTT.

V is TRBV6-5 and J is TRBJ1-2; 7 nucleotides align to TRBD1. Per the germline V gene, CDR1 is MNHEY and CDR2 is SVGAGI. The CDR3 sequence is 14 residues long. V trimming: 0 bases; J trimming: 2 bases; junction bases outside the gene matches: 0. The CDR3 DNA reads TGTGCCAGCAGTTACTCGGGACAGAACTATGGCTACACCTTC. It encodes CASSYSGQNYGYTF.

The chain is built from TRBV6-5 and TRBJ2-5; TRBD2 matches 9 bases. The J segment lost 3 bases and the V segment lost 0 bases, leaving 2 bases of the junction unmatched. This CDR3 has 15 amino acids. CDR1 is MNHEY and CDR2 is SVGAGI in the germline V gene. DNA of the CDR3: TGTGCCAGCAGTTACTCGCTAGCGGGAAAAGAGACCCAGTACTTC. Its protein product is CASSYSLAGKETQYF.

This rearrangement joins TRBV11-2 to TRBJ2-7; a weak D match, TRBD2 (5 bases). Trimming pared 5 bases from V and 6 bases from J, leaving 14 bases between. CDR3 length: 13 residues. The germline V gene encodes CDR1 SGHAT and CDR2 FQNNGV. CDR3 protein: CASSRTRDGEQYF. CDR3 DNA sequence: TGTGCCAGCAGCCGTACTAGGGATGGCGAGCAGTACTTC.

The chain links TRBV7-6 to TRBJ2-1, with D unclear. CDR1 is SGHVS, CDR2 FNYEAQ, per germline. V was clipped by 0 bases and J by 5 bases, with 11 bases between them. This CDR3 spans 15 amino acids. Here the CDR3 DNA reads TGTGCCAGCAGCTTAGCGCAGCGCAACAACAATGAGCAGTTCTTC. Its protein is CASSLAQRNNNEQFF.

The V call is TRBV11-2, the J call TRBJ2-7; 7 bases match TRBD2. V dropped 5 bases and J dropped 0; count of bases not matched to a gene: 7. In germline, CDR1 is SGHAT, CDR2 FQNNGV. The CDR3 runs to 15 residues. For the CDR3, the DNA is TGTGCCAGCAGCCCCCAGGGAGGGAGCTCCTACGAGCAGTACTTC. Translated: CASSPQGGSSYEQYF.

The chain couples TRBV15 to TRBJ1-3; 7 bases are a match to TRBD1. This CDR3 has 18 residues. With V trimmed by 0 bases and J by 0 bases, 8 bases remained unmatched. Germline CDR1 reads LNHNV; CDR2 reads YYDKDF (reference sequence). The chain's CDR3 is CATSRDPNRGSSGNTIYF. CDR3 DNA: TGTGCCACCAGCAGAGACCCAAACAGGGGCAGCTCTGGAAACACCATATATTTT.

CDR3 sequence: CASSVLDSSSGNTIYF. DNA of the CDR3: TGTGCCAGTAGTGTGCTAGACAGTTCCTCTGGAAACACCATATATTTT. The chain uses TRBV19 and TRBJ1-3; possibly TRBD1 for D (5 bases). In germline, CDR1 is LNHDA, CDR2 SQIVND (reference sequence). V lost 5 bases and J 0 bases, leaving 14 bases between the germline ends. The CDR3 loop spans 16 amino acids.

This clone was detected once. V and J are TRBV19 and TRBJ2-7, with D possibly being TRBD2 (5 bases). V lost 8 bases and J 0 bases, leaving 14 bases between the germline ends. This CDR3 is built from 14 residues. Germline values: CDR1 LNHDA, CDR2 SQIVND (reference sequence). The CDR3 DNA reads TGTGCCAGTGCTATGACGGGAAGCTCCTACGAGCAGTACTTC. Residues: CASAMTGSSYEQYF.

V and J are TRBV19 and TRBJ2-2, with TRBD2 identical over 8 bases. Germline V gene sequence: CDR1 LNHDA, CDR2 SQIVND (reference sequence). J gave up 3 bases and V 7 bases, and 4 bases lay outside the gene matches. The length of the CDR3 is 14 residues. CDR3 in DNA: TGTGCCAGTACAAAACTAGCGGACACCGGGGAGCTGTTTTTT. Its protein is CASTKLADTGELFF.

This clone was counted once. V usage is TRBV9 and J usage is TRBJ2-2; tentatively, D is TRBD1 (6 bases). Trimming stripped 3 bases from V and 3 bases from J, with 9 bases between. Germline lookup yields CDR1 SGDLS and CDR2 YYNGEE. This CDR3 comprises 14 residues. CDR3 region: CASSEGQYTGELFF. The CDR3 DNA follows: TGTGCCAGCAGCGAGGGACAATACACCGGGGAGCTGTTTTTT.

The chain links TRBV7-2 to TRBJ1-6, with 7 bases matching TRBD1. The CDR3 spans 15 residues. V lost 4 bases and J lost 10; bases outside the gene matches: 10. Germline CDR1 SGHTA, CDR2 FQGNSA. The CDR3 sequence is CASSSNRGGGSPLHF. The CDR3, as DNA: TGTGCCAGCAGCTCCAACAGGGGAGGCGGATCACCCCTCCACTTT.

The gene calls are TRBV18 and TRBJ1-4; D remains ambiguous. Germline assignment: CDR1 KGHSH and CDR2 LQKENI. The CDR3 runs 16 residues. V lost 0 bases, J lost 8 bases, and 16 bases lay in between. The CDR3 loop reads CASSPPPPGRREKLFF. Here the CDR3 DNA reads TGTGCCAGCTCACCACCCCCCCCGGGTCGTAGGGAAAAACTGTTTTTT.

The CDR3: CASSLDRVAQEQYF. In DNA, the CDR3 is TGTGCCAGCAGCTTAGATCGGGTCGCTCAAGAGCAGTACTTC. The chain couples TRBV11-3 to TRBJ2-7; D ambiguous. V shed 0 bases and J shed 7 bases, with 13 bases lying between them. Germline-derived CDR1 and CDR2 are SGHNT and YENEEA. The CDR3 spans 14 residues. Together with reference TRBV11-3 and TRBJ2-7, the CDR3 gives the full variable domain: EAGVVQSPRYKIIEKKQPVAFWCNPISGHNTLYWYLQNLGQGPELLIRYENEEAVDDSQLPKDRFSAERLKGVDSTLKIQPAELGDSAVYLCASSLDRVAQEQYFGPGTRLTVT.